The 18 T cell receptor beta chains below come from one sample, sequenced in a study of beta chain features in type 1 diabetes. The investigators reverse transcribed all of the isolated RNA, so they sequenced expressed TCRB transcripts. TCRdb's copy holds only in-frame clones and misses some; the assay was immunoSEQ multiplex PCR. The sample contains about 330,000 clones, about 10% of which appear only once. Sample: naive CD4+ T cells from blood. The receptors here all came from a woman aged 25 to 39 in good health.

This rearrangement joins TRBV19 to TRBJ1-5, with 9 bases matching TRBD1. The V and J ends lost 1 base and 7 bases, in that order; junction bases with no gene match: 5. This CDR3 spans 15 amino acids. The germline V gene encodes CDR1 LNHDA and CDR2 SQIVND (reference sequence). CDR3 sequence reads: CASSIGQGGTQPQHF. In DNA form, the CDR3 reads TGTGCCAGTAGTATAGGACAGGGGGGTACCCAGCCCCAGCATTTT.

This clone came up a few times. Other DNA sequences in this sample translate to the same CDR3. V gene TRBV7-2 combines with J gene TRBJ2-1, with D possibly TRBD1 on 6 matching bases. Germline V gene lookup returns CDR1 SGHTA and CDR2 FQGNSA. The CDR3 loop spans 12 amino acids. V was pared by 2 bases and J by 7 bases, with 6 bases between. Here the CDR3 reads CASSLQGNEQFF. The CDR3 nucleotides are TGTGCCAGCAGCTTACAGGGGAATGAGCAGTTCTTC. The variable domain in full, completed from reference TRBV7-2 and TRBJ2-1, reads GAGVSQSPSNKVTEKGKDVELRCDPISGHTALYWYRQSLGQGLEFLIYFQGNSAPDKSGLPSDRFSAERTGGSVSTLTIQRTQQEDSAVYLCASSLQGNEQFFGPGTRLTVL.

This clone was counted a few times. The chain has TRBV7-9 and TRBJ1-1, with a weak D call TRBD1 (5 bases). Germline CDR1 reads SEHNR; CDR2 reads FQNEAQ (reference sequence). The CDR3 runs to 13 residues. The V end was cut by 1 base, the J end by 7 bases, with 10 bases between. This CDR3 reads CASSLEEGFEAFF. The CDR3, as DNA: TGTGCCAGCAGCTTAGAGGAGGGGTTTGAAGCTTTCTTT.

This sequence joins TRBV19 and TRBJ2-1; the match to TRBD2 covers 16 bases. This CDR3 is built from 17 residues. Losses at the gene ends were 7 bases for V and 9 bases for J; bases not matched to a gene: 12. CDR1 LNHDA and CDR2 SQIVND come from the germline V gene (reference sequence). The CDR3 nucleotides read TGTGCCAGTACCAATTTCGTGGGACTAGCGGGAGGGGGTGAGCAGTTCTTC. This encodes CASTNFVGLAGGGEQFF.

In its sample, this clone was seen a few times. V gene TRBV10-3 combines with J gene TRBJ2-7; D gene ambiguous. The germline gives CDR1 ENHRY, CDR2 SYGVKD. CDR3 length equals 14 residues. V was clipped by 4 bases and J by 2 bases, with 12 bases between them. The CDR3 nucleotides are TGTGCCATCAGTGGGGCTCAGGATACCTACGAGCAGTACTTC. Translated: CAISGAQDTYEQYF.

The chain has TRBV6-5 and TRBJ2-7; TRBD1 matches at 7 bases. CDR1 is MNHEY and CDR2 is SVGAGI in the germline V gene. The V gene end was trimmed by 4 bases and the J gene end by 5 bases; junction bases not matched to a gene: 8. This CDR3 is 14 amino acids long. CDR3: CASSLVRGIHEQYF. Here the CDR3 DNA reads TGTGCCAGCAGTTTGGTCAGGGGGATCCACGAGCAGTACTTC.

This clone was found a few times. V and J are TRBV14 and TRBJ1-2; 8 bases are a match to TRBD1. Germline lookup yields CDR1 SGHDN and CDR2 FVKESK. Losses at the gene ends were 4 bases for V and 4 bases for J; bases not matched to a gene: 11. This CDR3 is 16 amino acids long. The chain's CDR3 is CASSPSYGRGPYGYTF. CDR3 DNA sequence: TGTGCCAGCAGCCCCTCATACGGCAGGGGGCCCTATGGCTACACCTTC.

This clone has more than one count but fewer than ten. The chain joins TRBV29-1 to TRBJ2-6, with D possibly TRBD1 on 7 matching bases. This CDR3 contains 17 residues. V was clipped by 7 bases and J by 0 bases, with 19 bases between them. Germline lookup yields CDR1 SQVTM and CDR2 ANQGSEA. CDR3 in amino acids: CSALRDRLTSGANVLTF. The CDR3 DNA follows: TGCAGCGCTCTGCGGGACAGACTGACCTCTGGGGCCAACGTCCTGACTTTC.

The chain joins TRBV5-1 to TRBJ2-1; 8 bases are shared with TRBD2. Trimming removed 4 bases from V and 9 bases from J; junction bases left unmatched: 9. CDR3 length: 14 amino acids. Germline V lookup: CDR1 SGHRS, CDR2 YFSETQ. The CDR3 nucleotides read TGCGCCAGCAGCGGGGTGGGCGGGAGGACTGAGCAGTTCTTC. Amino acids: CASSGVGGRTEQFF.

This sequence joins TRBV15 and TRBJ2-7; the D is unclear. The CDR3 totals 13 residues. V dropped 0 bases and J dropped 4 bases, with 7 bases sitting between them. CDR1 and CDR2 (germline): LNHNV, YYDKDF (reference sequence). This CDR3 reads CATSRDSEYEQYF. In DNA, the CDR3 is TGTGCCACCAGCAGAGACTCAGAATACGAGCAGTACTTC. The whole variable domain, remainder taken from reference TRBV15 and TRBJ2-7, is DAMVIQNPRYQVTQFGKPVTLSCSQTLNHNVMYWYQQKSSQAPKLLFHYYDKDFNNEADTPDNFQSRRPNTSFCFLDIRSPGLGDTAMYLCATSRDSEYEQYFGPGTRLTVT.

V gene TRBV4-3 combines with J gene TRBJ2-7; the match to TRBD1 covers 11 bases. The CDR3 runs 15 residues. Germline V gene data show CDR1 as LGHNA and CDR2 as YSLEER. The junction had 1 base not matched to a gene; V was cut back by 3 bases and J by 0 bases. In DNA, the CDR3 is TGCGCCAGCAGCCACGGGACAGGGGGCTCCTACGAGCAGTACTTC. Translation: CASSHGTGGSYEQYF.

This rearrangement joins TRBV6-5 to TRBJ2-1; TRBD2 matches at 14 bases. The CDR3 is 15 amino acids. In germline, CDR1 is MNHEY, CDR2 SVGAGI. With V trimmed by 4 bases and J by 8 bases, 4 bases remained unmatched. CDR3 nucleotides: TGTGCCAGCAGTTCCCTGGGACTAGCGGGAGATGAGCAGTTCTTC. It specifies CASSSLGLAGDEQFF.

This clone has a handful of counts. The chain uses TRBV9 and TRBJ2-1; 8 bases align to TRBD2. Trimming removed 0 bases from V and 9 bases from J; junction bases left unmatched: 8. This CDR3 has 15 residues. The germline V gene has CDR1 SGDLS and CDR2 YYNGEE. CDR3: CASSVELSGRGEQFF. For the CDR3, the DNA is TGTGCCAGCAGCGTAGAACTAAGCGGGAGAGGTGAGCAGTTCTTC.

This clone was observed a handful of times. Distinct nucleotide sequences in the sample also encode this CDR3. This rearrangement joins TRBV30 to TRBJ1-5; TRBD1 agrees at 7 bases. V gave up 1 base and J gave up 5 bases; unmatched junction bases: 2. CDR1 and CDR2 (germline): GTSNPN, SVGIG (reference sequence). This CDR3 is built from 13 residues. CDR3 bases: TGTGCCTGGAGTGGACAGGGATATCAGCCCCAGCATTTT. This sequence encodes CAWSGQGYQPQHF.

This clone appeared a few times. The chain combines TRBV19 with TRBJ2-5; no firm D call. Germline V lookup: CDR1 LNHDA, CDR2 SQIVND (reference sequence). This CDR3 comprises 13 residues. V lost 6 bases and J lost 4, with 12 bases in between. CDR3 in amino acids: CASRQGWAETQYF. CDR3 coding DNA: TGTGCCAGTAGGCAAGGCTGGGCAGAGACCCAGTACTTC.

The chain joins TRBV6-5 to TRBJ1-1, with TRBD1 as a possible D gene (6 bases). This CDR3 contains 11 residues. CDR1 and CDR2 (germline): MNHEY, SVGAGI. V was trimmed by 5 bases and J by 5 bases, leaving 6 bases between them. The CDR3 protein is CASSQGTEAFF. The CDR3 nucleotides are TGTGCCAGCAGTCAGGGGACTGAAGCTTTCTTT.

There are a few counts of this clone. V and J are TRBV28 and TRBJ2-1; possibly TRBD1 for D (6 bases). Germline V gene data show CDR1 as MDHEN and CDR2 as SYDVKM. V lost 8 bases to trimming and J lost 1 base, with 9 bases between them. The CDR3 is made up of 13 amino acids. The CDR3: CASGQSSYNEQFF. The CDR3, as DNA: TGTGCCAGCGGACAGAGTTCCTACAATGAGCAGTTCTTC. Supplemented by reference TRBV28 and TRBJ2-1, the full variable domain reads DVKVTQSSRYLVKRTGEKVFLECVQDMDHENMFWYRQDPGLGLRLIYFSYDVKMKEKGDIPEGYSVSREKKERFSLILESASTNQTSMYLCASGQSSYNEQFFGPGTRLTVL.

The V and J genes are TRBV7-2 and TRBJ2-3, with 11 bases fitting TRBD2. Per germline, CDR1 SGHTA and CDR2 FQGNSA. J gave up 5 bases and V 5 bases, and 9 bases lay outside the gene matches. The CDR3 is made up of 16 amino acids. The CDR3 nucleotides are TGTGCCAGCAGCCCAATAGCGGGAGGGCCTGAAGATACGCAGTATTTT. Translated: CASSPIAGGPEDTQYF.